These T cell receptor beta chains were read from a single sample in a study of T cell responses to AZD1222 COVID-19 vaccine. Only in-frame clones appear in the TCRdb table, and some are missing; sequencing was by immunoSEQ multiplex PCR. The sample includes fewer than 55,000 clones, more than 60% of them seen just once. This specimen consisted of peripheral blood, obtained on day 0 of MenACWY control vaccination. All receptors come from an adult in good health. CDR3s include the opening cysteine and the closing phenylalanine or tryptophan. The D gene is left open where the match is weak. Size is omitted from some rows. Given values are once, few, many or a class for expanded clones.

J gene: TRBJ1-1; D gene: NA; V gene: TRBV11-3; clone size: NA; CDR3 protein: CASSPRTSDTGSEAFF; CDR3 DNA: TGTGCCAGCAGCCCCCGGACTTCGGACACAGGTTCTGAAGCTTTCTTT
J gene: TRBJ2-2; D gene: TRBD1; V gene: TRBV18; clone size: NA; CDR3 protein: CASSPNRGSQGELFF; CDR3 DNA: TGTGCCAGCTCACCGAACAGGGGGTCCCAGGGGGAGCTGTTTTTT
J gene: TRBJ1-1; D gene: TRBD1; V gene: TRBV3-1/TRBV3-2; clone size: NA; CDR3 protein: CASSRTTPGTGGEAFF; CDR3 DNA: TGTGCCAGCAGCCGAACGACACCCGGGACAGGGGGTGAAGCTTTCTTT
J gene: TRBJ2-1; D gene: NA; V gene: TRBV23-1; clone size: NA; CDR3 protein: CASSQSKDGSSDNEQFF; CDR3 DNA: TGCGCCAGCAGTCAATCGAAGGACGGCAGCTCCGACAATGAGCAGTTCTTC
J gene: TRBJ2-5; D gene: TRBD2; V gene: TRBV7-6; clone size: NA; CDR3 protein: CASSLGSVAGVSETQYF; CDR3 DNA: TGTGCCAGCAGCTTAGGAAGCGTAGCGGGAGTCTCGGAGACCCAGTACTTC
J gene: TRBJ1-1; D gene: TRBD1; V gene: TRBV29-1; clone size: NA; CDR3 protein: CSVLRGQTEAFF; CDR3 DNA: TGCAGCGTTCTTAGGGGGCAAACTGAAGCTTTCTTT
J gene: TRBJ1-6; D gene: TRBD1; V gene: TRBV18; clone size: NA; CDR3 protein: CASSRDRVHNSPLHF; CDR3 DNA: TGTGCCAGCTCACGCGACAGGGTCCATAATTCACCCCTCCACTTT
J gene: TRBJ2-1; D gene: NA; V gene: TRBV10-2; clone size: NA; CDR3 protein: CASRPAAGAYNEQFF; CDR3 DNA: TGCGCCAGCAGACCGGCAGCCGGGGCTTACAATGAGCAGTTCTTC
J gene: TRBJ1-4; D gene: NA; V gene: TRBV2; clone size: NA; CDR3 protein: CASSESLSMSLFF; CDR3 DNA: TGTGCCAGCAGTGAATCTCTTAGCATGAGTCTGTTTTTT
J gene: TRBJ2-5; D gene: TRBD1; V gene: TRBV11-2; clone size: NA; CDR3 protein: CASSLEGTGGETQYF; CDR3 DNA: TGTGCCAGCAGCTTAGAAGGGACAGGGGGAGAGACCCAGTACTTC
J gene: TRBJ2-5; D gene: NA; V gene: TRBV30; clone size: NA; CDR3 protein: CAWSFGSFVPGIRRQTQYF; CDR3 DNA: TGTGCCTGGAGTTTTGGTTCCTTTGTCCCCGGGATCAGAAGGCAGACCCAGTACTTC
J gene: TRBJ2-2; D gene: NA; V gene: TRBV9; clone size: NA; CDR3 protein: CASSVRTGELFF; CDR3 DNA: TGTGCCAGCAGCGTGCGTACCGGGGAGCTGTTTTTT
J gene: TRBJ2-5; D gene: TRBD1; V gene: TRBV30; clone size: NA; CDR3 protein: CAWSDRGRETQYF; CDR3 DNA: TGTGCCTGGAGTGACAGGGGGCGAGAGACCCAGTACTTC
J gene: TRBJ1-1; D gene: NA; V gene: TRBV7-8; clone size: NA; CDR3 protein: CASRPPRRAEAFF; CDR3 DNA: TGTGCCAGCAGGCCTCCCCGGAGGGCTGAAGCTTTCTTT
J gene: TRBJ1-5; D gene: NA; V gene: TRBV2; clone size: once; CDR3 protein: CASARSSGSQPQHF; CDR3 DNA: TGTGCCAGCGCACGCTCTTCGGGATCTCAGCCCCAGCATTTT
J gene: TRBJ2-1; D gene: NA; V gene: TRBV30; clone size: once; CDR3 protein: CAWSVAFFDEQFF; CDR3 DNA: TGTGCCTGGAGTGTAGCATTCTTCGATGAGCAGTTCTTC
J gene: TRBJ2-1; D gene: TRBD1; V gene: TRBV28; clone size: NA; CDR3 protein: CASSFSAGTGRDEQFF; CDR3 DNA: TGTGCCAGCAGTTTCTCAGCCGGGACAGGGAGGGATGAGCAGTTCTTC
J gene: TRBJ2-1; D gene: NA; V gene: TRBV6-4; clone size: NA; CDR3 protein: CASSERGRVRDEQFF; CDR3 DNA: TGTGCCAGCAGTGAACGGGGACGGGTCAGGGATGAGCAGTTCTTC
J gene: TRBJ2-7; D gene: TRBD1; V gene: TRBV18; clone size: few; CDR3 protein: CASSPGQGVGAYEQYF; CDR3 DNA: TGTGCCAGCTCTCCGGGACAGGGGGTTGGGGCCTACGAGCAGTACTTC
J gene: TRBJ1-1; D gene: NA; V gene: TRBV18; clone size: NA; CDR3 protein: CASSPLGSGKNTEAFF; CDR3 DNA: TGTGCCAGCTCACCACTGGGTTCAGGGAAGAACACTGAAGCTTTCTTT
J gene: TRBJ1-5; D gene: NA; V gene: TRBV12-3/TRBV12-4; clone size: NA; CDR3 protein: CASSFLSNQPQHF; CDR3 DNA: TGTGCCAGCAGTTTTTTAAGCAATCAGCCCCAGCATTTT
J gene: TRBJ2-6; D gene: NA; V gene: TRBV18; clone size: NA; CDR3 protein: CASSPTRSGANVLTF; CDR3 DNA: TGTGCCAGCTCACCGACCCGTTCTGGGGCCAACGTCCTGACTTTC
J gene: TRBJ1-4; D gene: NA; V gene: TRBV6-1; clone size: NA; CDR3 protein: CASSEEDWGKLFF; CDR3 DNA: TGTGCCAGCAGTGAAGAGGACTGGGGAAAACTGTTTTTT
J gene: TRBJ1-5; D gene: NA; V gene: TRBV29-1; clone size: NA; CDR3 protein: CSVQDSPNQPQHF; CDR3 DNA: TGCAGCGTGCAAGACAGCCCAAATCAGCCCCAGCATTTT
J gene: TRBJ1-2; D gene: NA; V gene: TRBV28; clone size: NA; CDR3 protein: CASSFLNYGYTF; CDR3 DNA: TGTGCCAGCAGCTTCCTTAACTATGGCTACACCTTC
J gene: TRBJ1-1; D gene: TRBD1; V gene: TRBV30; clone size: once; CDR3 protein: CAWSERAFPGQHTEAFF; CDR3 DNA: TGTGCCTGGAGTGAACGAGCCTTCCCGGGACAGCACACTGAAGCTTTCTTT
J gene: TRBJ2-1; D gene: TRBD1; V gene: TRBV6-5; clone size: NA; CDR3 protein: CASLYRGNEQFF; CDR3 DNA: TGTGCCAGTTTATACAGGGGCAATGAGCAGTTCTTC
J gene: TRBJ2-3; D gene: TRBD2; V gene: TRBV18; clone size: NA; CDR3 protein: CASSAGLARDTQYF; CDR3 DNA: TGTGCCAGCTCTGCGGGACTAGCTAGGGATACGCAGTATTTT
J gene: TRBJ1-2; D gene: NA; V gene: TRBV14; clone size: NA; CDR3 protein: CASSPTDSYGYTF; CDR3 DNA: TGTGCCAGCAGCCCGACAGATAGCTATGGCTACACCTTC
J gene: TRBJ1-2; D gene: TRBD1; V gene: TRBV29-1; clone size: NA; CDR3 protein: CSVRLQGNHGYTF; CDR3 DNA: TGCAGCGTCCGCCTACAGGGGAACCATGGCTACACCTTC
J gene: TRBJ2-2; D gene: TRBD1; V gene: TRBV6-6; clone size: NA; CDR3 protein: CASSYSTGYTGELFF; CDR3 DNA: TGTGCCAGCAGTTACTCGACAGGGTACACCGGGGAGCTGTTTTTT
J gene: TRBJ2-1; D gene: NA; V gene: TRBV18; clone size: NA; CDR3 protein: CASSPPGAGVNEQFF; CDR3 DNA: TGTGCCAGCTCACCACCGGGGGCAGGGGTCAATGAGCAGTTCTTC
J gene: TRBJ1-1; D gene: NA; V gene: TRBV6-5; clone size: few; CDR3 protein: CASRPGGATEAFF; CDR3 DNA: TGTGCCAGCAGACCCGGCGGGGCCACTGAAGCTTTCTTT
J gene: TRBJ1-1; D gene: NA; V gene: TRBV6-5; clone size: NA; CDR3 protein: CASSYSGFLGKPEAFF; CDR3 DNA: TGTGCCAGCAGTTACTCAGGGTTTTTGGGGAAGCCTGAAGCTTTCTTT
J gene: TRBJ1-5; D gene: TRBD1; V gene: TRBV19; clone size: NA; CDR3 protein: CASSTSQGNQPQHF; CDR3 DNA: TGTGCCAGTAGTACCTCACAGGGGAATCAGCCCCAGCATTTT